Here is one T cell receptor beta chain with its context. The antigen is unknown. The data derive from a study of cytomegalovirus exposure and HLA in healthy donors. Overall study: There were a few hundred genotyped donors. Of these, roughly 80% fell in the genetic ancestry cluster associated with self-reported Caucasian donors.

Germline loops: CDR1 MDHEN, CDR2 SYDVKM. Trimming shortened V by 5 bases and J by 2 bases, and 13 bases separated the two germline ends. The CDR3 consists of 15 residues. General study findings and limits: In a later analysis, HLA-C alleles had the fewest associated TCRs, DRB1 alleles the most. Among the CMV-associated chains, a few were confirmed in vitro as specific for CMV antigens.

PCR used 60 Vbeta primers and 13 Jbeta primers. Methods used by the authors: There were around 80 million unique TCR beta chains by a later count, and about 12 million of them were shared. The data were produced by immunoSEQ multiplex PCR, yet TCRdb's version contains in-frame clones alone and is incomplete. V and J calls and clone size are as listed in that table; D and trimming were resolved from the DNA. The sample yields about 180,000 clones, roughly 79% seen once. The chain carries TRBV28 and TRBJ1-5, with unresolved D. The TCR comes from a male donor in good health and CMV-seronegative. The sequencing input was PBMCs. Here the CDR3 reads CASSRSSVGNQPQHF. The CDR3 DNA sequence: TGTGCCAGCAGTCGGAGTTCGGTTGGCAATCAGCCCCAGCATTTT.